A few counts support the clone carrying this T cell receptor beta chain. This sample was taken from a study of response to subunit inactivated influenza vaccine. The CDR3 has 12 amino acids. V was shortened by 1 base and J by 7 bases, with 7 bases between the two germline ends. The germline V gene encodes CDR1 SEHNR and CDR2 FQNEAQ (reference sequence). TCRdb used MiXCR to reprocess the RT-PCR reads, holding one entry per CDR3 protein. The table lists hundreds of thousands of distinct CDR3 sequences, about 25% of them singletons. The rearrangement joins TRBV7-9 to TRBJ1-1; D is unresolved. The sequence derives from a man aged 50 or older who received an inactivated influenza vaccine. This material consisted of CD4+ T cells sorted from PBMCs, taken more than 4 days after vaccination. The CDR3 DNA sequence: TGTGCCAGCAGCTTAGACTTGGGTGAAGCTTTCTTT. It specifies CASSLDLGEAFF.